This TCR beta chain was retrieved from a study of T cell responses to AZD1222 COVID-19 vaccine (dated by TCRdb to about 2021). With regard to the full study: AZD1222 recipients whose second dose came at about 4 weeks and those whose second dose came at about 12 weeks were combined into one group, since spike-specific TCR depth and breadth did not differ between the two schedules. A total of 230 to 250 trial participants underwent TCR sequencing, of whom approximately 200 had received two doses of AZD1222 and 26 had received two doses of the MenACWY control vaccine. Trial participants were enrolled into age subgroups of 18-55, 56-69 and 70-plus years, which contained about 160, 30 and 59 TCR-sequenced participants, respectively.

Explained via the paper, the time point label denotes: baseline before first vaccination. The vaccinee samples were drawn from two UK trials, COV001 and COV002, one of which was a single-blind randomized controlled phase 2/3 trial testing AZD1222 (ChAdOx1 nCoV-19) in healthy adults. Trial participant PBMC samples were collected at day 0 and day 28 after the second dose for TCRbeta chain sequencing. The CDR3 regions of human TCRbeta chains were analyzed by immunosequencing. In the source study's methods: TCRs in the repertoires were matched against a reference library of SARS-CoV-2-specific TCRs that had been generated with the MIRA antigen-specificity platform. Breadth meant the fraction of unique TCRs that were SARS-CoV-2-associated, whereas depth meant the fraction of total T cells that were SARS-CoV-2-associated. Using the MIRA data, every spike-specific TCR was mapped to the spike region that the TCR reacted to and assigned to either a CD4 or a CD8 class. Log10-transformed breadth and depth values were compared by one-way ANOVA with Sidak's multiple comparisons tests. Entries here come from immuneACCESS through TCRdb and include only in-frame sequences with V and J called. Some clones fail to appear in such tables; in the studies checked, an unresolved V gene covers under half of the shortfall, and the cause of the remainder is unknown. That table furnishes V, J and clone size, whereas the DNA furnished D and trimming. The sample yields about 150,000 clones; 93% were counted once. The ten biggest clones cover 5.1% of the sample.

Ends trimmed: V by 10 bases, J by 0 bases; bases unmatched to a gene: 7. Spanning cysteine to phenylalanine, the CDR3 consists of 16 amino acids. Only the CDR3 DNA is retained, 48 bases long and in frame from the first base. Per the germline V gene, WSHSY is the CDR1 and SAAADI is the CDR2. Turning to this clone: Its recognized antigen is unknown. Within one base of it there is no much larger clone, and no base qualities were kept.

Study-wide conclusions, independent of this receptor: Because no samples from the day 14 peak response were available, repertoires could be characterized only after the peak T cell response. Participants were mostly white British, with more females than males. The authors suggested clonal diversity may have been underestimated. Conclusions about previously exposed vaccinees were limited because only six or seven AZD1222 recipients were SARS-CoV-2 seropositive at baseline. Reportedly, almost half of the unique spike-specific TCRs recognized epitopes lying outside the regions that are mutated in the B.1.351 and B.1.1.7 variants. Vaccine-associated CD4 TCRs spanned the whole spike protein, with dominant responses in regions 160-218 and 743-854. In the small 56-69-year group, the increase in depth fell short of significance, most likely because of low power. After two AZD1222 doses, both the breadth and the depth of spike-specific TCRs were significantly higher than at day 0 and than in MenACWY recipients.

The chain couples TRBV10-2 to TRBJ2-6; 9 nucleotides in the junction match TRBD2. The sequence came from an adult in good health. The sample here was peripheral blood, taken on day 0 of AZD1222 vaccination. DNA sequence: TGCGCCACCTTGACTAGCGGAGACTCTGGGGCCAACGTCCTGACTTTC. It specifies CATLTSGDSGANVLTF.